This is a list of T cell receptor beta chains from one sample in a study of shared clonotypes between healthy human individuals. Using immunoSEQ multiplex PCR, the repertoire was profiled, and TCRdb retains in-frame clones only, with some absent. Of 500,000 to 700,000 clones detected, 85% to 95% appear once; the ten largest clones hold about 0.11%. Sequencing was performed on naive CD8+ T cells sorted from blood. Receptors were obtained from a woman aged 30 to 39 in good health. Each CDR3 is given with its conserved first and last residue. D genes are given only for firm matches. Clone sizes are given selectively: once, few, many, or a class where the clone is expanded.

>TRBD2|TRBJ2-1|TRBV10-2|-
CASSLLAGTVDEQFF
TGCGCCAGCAGCCTGTTAGCGGGAACTGTGGATGAGCAGTTCTTC
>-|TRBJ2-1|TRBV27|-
CASSFIGGRGEQFF
TGTGCCAGCAGTTTCATAGGGGGGAGAGGTGAGCAGTTCTTC
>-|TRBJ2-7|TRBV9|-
CASSVSADTTPYEQYF
TGTGCCAGCAGCGTATCCGCGGACACTACCCCCTACGAGCAGTACTTC
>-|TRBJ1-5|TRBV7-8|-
CASSRIRVQQPQHF
TGTGCCAGCAGCCGAATCAGGGTCCAGCAGCCCCAGCATTTT
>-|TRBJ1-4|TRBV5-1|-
CASSEGVATYEKLFF
TGCGCCAGCAGTGAGGGGGTCGCCACTTACGAAAAACTGTTTTTT
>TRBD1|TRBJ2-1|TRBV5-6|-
CASSAPGTEAYNEQFF
TGTGCCAGCAGCGCCCCTGGGACAGAAGCCTACAATGAGCAGTTCTTC
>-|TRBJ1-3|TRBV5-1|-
CASSLTPVGVSSGNTIYF
TGCGCCAGCAGCCTCACACCCGTAGGCGTAAGCTCTGGAAACACCATATATTTT
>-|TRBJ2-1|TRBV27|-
CASRSAGEQFF
TGTGCCAGCAGGTCCGCGGGTGAGCAGTTCTTC
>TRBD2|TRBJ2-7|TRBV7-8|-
CASSQGLAGSRVESYEQYF
TGTGCCAGCAGCCAGGGACTAGCGGGATCTCGGGTTGAGTCCTACGAGCAGTACTTC
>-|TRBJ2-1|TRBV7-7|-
CASSPPGSSYNEQFF
TGTGCCAGCAGCCCCCCCGGATCTTCCTACAATGAGCAGTTCTTC
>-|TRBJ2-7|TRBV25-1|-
CASSDSRAASSYEQYF
TGTGCCAGCAGTGATTCCCGGGCCGCTAGCTCCTACGAGCAGTACTTC
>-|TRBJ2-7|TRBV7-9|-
CASSLDPGTYEQYF
TGTGCCAGCAGCTTAGATCCGGGAACCTACGAGCAGTACTTC
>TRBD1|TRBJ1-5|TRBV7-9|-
CASSLGQGIGPQHF
TGTGCCAGCAGCTTAGGACAGGGCATCGGGCCCCAGCATTTT
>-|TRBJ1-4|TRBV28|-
CASRTVSTGANEKLFF
TGTGCCAGCAGGACAGTCTCGACTGGGGCTAATGAAAAACTGTTTTTT
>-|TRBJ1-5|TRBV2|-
CASSEGAWGNQPQHF
TGTGCCAGCAGTGAGGGGGCGTGGGGTAATCAGCCCCAGCATTTT
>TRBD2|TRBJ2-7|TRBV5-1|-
CASRDVTSGRWYEQYF
TGCGCCAGCAGGGATGTGACTAGCGGGAGATGGTACGAGCAGTACTTC
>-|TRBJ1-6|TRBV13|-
CASSSRLSEALHF
TGTGCCAGCAGCTCCCGCCTTAGTGAGGCCCTCCACTTT
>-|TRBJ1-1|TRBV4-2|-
CASSHPPTVPHTEAFF
TGTGCCAGCAGCCATCCCCCGACAGTGCCCCACACTGAAGCTTTCTTT
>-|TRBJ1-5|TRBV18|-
CASSPKPRQRNQPQHF
TGTGCCAGCTCACCGAAGCCAAGACAGCGCAATCAGCCCCAGCATTTT
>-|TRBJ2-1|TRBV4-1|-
CASSQVTSSNEQFF
TGCGCCAGCAGCCAAGTAACTAGTTCAAATGAGCAGTTCTTC
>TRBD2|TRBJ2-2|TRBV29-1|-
CSVVASGRANTGELFF
TGCAGCGTTGTAGCTAGCGGGAGGGCGAACACCGGGGAGCTGTTTTTT
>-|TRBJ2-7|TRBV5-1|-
CASSSGSEKQYF
TGCGCCAGCAGCTCCGGGTCTGAGAAGCAGTACTTC
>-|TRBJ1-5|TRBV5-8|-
CASVQGYNQPQHF
TGTGCCAGCGTACAGGGATACAATCAGCCCCAGCATTTT
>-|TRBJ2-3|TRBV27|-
CATSRRITDTQYF
TGTGCCACCTCACGGAGGATCACAGATACGCAGTATTTT
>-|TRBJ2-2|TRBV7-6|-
CASSLEGGGELFF
TGTGCCAGCAGCTTAGAGGGTGGTGGGGAGCTGTTTTTT
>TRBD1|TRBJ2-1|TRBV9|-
CASSVGETGGSGEQFF
TGTGCCAGCAGCGTAGGGGAGACAGGGGGCTCAGGTGAGCAGTTCTTC
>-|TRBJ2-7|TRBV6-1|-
CASSEALTGGSYEQYF
TGTGCCAGCAGTGAAGCGCTTACAGGTGGTTCCTACGAGCAGTACTTC
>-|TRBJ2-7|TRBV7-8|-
CASSLALAGRSYEQYF
TGTGCCAGCAGCTTAGCGCTGGCGGGCCGCTCCTACGAGCAGTACTTC
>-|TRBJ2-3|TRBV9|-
CASSVEETIYTDTQYF
TGTGCCAGCAGCGTAGAGGAGACCATATACACAGATACGCAGTATTTT
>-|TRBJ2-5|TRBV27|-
CASSSLTTPGDERTQYF
TGTGCCAGCAGTTCCCTTACTACCCCCGGGGACGAGAGGACCCAGTACTTC
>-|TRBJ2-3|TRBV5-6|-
CASSLESGSDTQYF
TGTGCCAGCAGCTTGGAGTCAGGGAGTGATACGCAGTATTTT
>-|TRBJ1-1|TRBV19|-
CASSSLGSRGAEAFF
TGTGCCAGTAGCTCATTAGGGTCGCGGGGGGCTGAAGCTTTCTTT
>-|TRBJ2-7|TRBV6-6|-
CASSYRDGTYEQYF
TGTGCCAGCAGTTACCGGGACGGTACCTACGAGCAGTACTTC
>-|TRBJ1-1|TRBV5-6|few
CASSLGDTEAFF
TGTGCCAGCAGCTTGGGAGACACTGAAGCTTTCTTT
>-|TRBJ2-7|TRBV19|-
CASSPGAYEQYF
TGTGCCAGCTCTCCGGGGGCCTACGAGCAGTACTTC
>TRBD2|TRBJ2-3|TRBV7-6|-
CASSGGASGRTDTQYF
TGTGCCAGCAGCGGCGGGGCTAGCGGTCGCACAGATACGCAGTATTTT
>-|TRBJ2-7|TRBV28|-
CASSRRSSVSYEQYF
TGTGCCAGCAGCCGGAGGTCTAGCGTCTCCTACGAGCAGTACTTC
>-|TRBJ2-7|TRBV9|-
CASSTGLGAFEQYF
TGTGCCAGCAGCACCGGGTTGGGGGCGTTCGAGCAGTACTTC
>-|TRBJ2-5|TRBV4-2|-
CASSPIGQETQYF
TGTGCCAGCAGCCCCATTGGGCAAGAGACCCAGTACTTC
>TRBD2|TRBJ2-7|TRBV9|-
CASSHSGGTYEQYF
TGTGCCAGCAGCCATAGCGGGGGCACCTACGAGCAGTACTTC
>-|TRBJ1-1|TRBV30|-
CAWSVTKGTEAFF
TGTGCCTGGAGTGTGACGAAGGGCACTGAAGCTTTCTTT
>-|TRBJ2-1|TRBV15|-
CATSGSGNEQFF
TGTGCCACCAGCGGGTCCGGTAATGAGCAGTTCTTC
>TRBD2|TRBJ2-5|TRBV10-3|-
CAIGGSHQETQYF
TGTGCCATCGGCGGGAGTCACCAAGAGACCCAGTACTTC